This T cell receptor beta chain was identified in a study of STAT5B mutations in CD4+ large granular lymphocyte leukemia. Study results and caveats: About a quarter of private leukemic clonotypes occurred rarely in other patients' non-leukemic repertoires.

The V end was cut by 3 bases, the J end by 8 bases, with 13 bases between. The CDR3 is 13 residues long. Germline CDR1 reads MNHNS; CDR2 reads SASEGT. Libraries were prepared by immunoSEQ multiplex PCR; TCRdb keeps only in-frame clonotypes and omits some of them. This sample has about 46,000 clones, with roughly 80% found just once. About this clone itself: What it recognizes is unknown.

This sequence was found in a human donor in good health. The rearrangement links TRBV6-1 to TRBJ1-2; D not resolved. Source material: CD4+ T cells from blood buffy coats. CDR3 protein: CASSEMVYTGYTF. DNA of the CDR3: TGTGCCAGCAGTGAGATGGTATATACGGGCTACACCTTC.